Listed below are T cell receptor beta chains from one sample, sequenced in a study of blood T cell repertoires in COVID-19. The table came from immunoSEQ multiplex PCR; TCRdb's copy has only in-frame clones and leaves some out. This table has 100,000 to 150,000 clones, 86% appearing once. Source material: peripheral blood. The receptors were gathered from a woman aged 70-85 years with COVID-19, enrolled during active disease. Both conserved end residues are part of each CDR3. The D gene is left open where the match is weak. A row's size may be missing; if present it is once, few, many or a size class.

J gene | V gene | D gene | clone size | CDR3 protein | CDR3 DNA
TRBJ1-3 | TRBV2 | TRBD1 | NA | CASGRGQSGNTIYF | TGTGCCAGCGGCAGGGGGCAGTCTGGAAACACCATATATTTT
TRBJ1-1 | TRBV28 | NA | NA | CAGRRTALNTEAFF | TGTGCCGGAAGACGGACAGCCTTAAACACTGAAGCTTTCTTT
TRBJ1-2 | TRBV10-3 | NA | few | CAISEYDMATGGYTF | TGTGCCATCAGTGAGTACGATATGGCAACCGGGGGCTACACCTTC
TRBJ1-6 | TRBV28 | NA | NA | CASSLSAGRNDSPLHF | TGTGCCAGCAGTTTATCGGCAGGGAGGAATGATTCACCCCTCCACTTT
TRBJ1-5 | TRBV4-1 | TRBD1 | NA | CASSPTGGNQPQHF | TGCGCCAGCAGCCCGACAGGGGGCAATCAGCCCCAGCATTTT
TRBJ2-3 | TRBV5-6 | TRBD2 | NA | CASFRLAGGTDTQYF | TGTGCCAGCTTCCGACTAGCGGGGGGCACAGATACGCAGTATTTT
TRBJ2-1 | TRBV18 | TRBD2 | NA | CASSLTGTSNGYEQFF | TGTGCCAGCTCACTCACCGGGACTAGCAATGGGTATGAGCAGTTCTTC
TRBJ2-7 | TRBV28 | TRBD1 | once | CASSPGGESSYEQYF | TGTGCCAGCAGTCCAGGGGGCGAAAGTTCCTACGAGCAGTACTTC
TRBJ1-6 | TRBV30 | NA | NA | CAWTKGYNSPLHF | TGTGCCTGGACTAAGGGGTATAATTCACCCCTCCACTTT
TRBJ2-7 | TRBV5-1 | NA | NA | CASSPLGGQGTYEQYF | TGCGCCAGCAGCCCCCTGGGAGGTCAGGGTACCTACGAGCAGTACTTC
TRBJ1-2 | TRBV15 | NA | NA | CATSRDLTGIGGYTF | TGTGCCACCAGCAGAGATCTTACCGGGATCGGTGGCTACACCTTC
TRBJ1-2 | TRBV18 | TRBD1 | NA | CASSPTGDNYGYTF | TGTGCCAGCTCACCGACAGGGGATAACTATGGCTACACCTTC
TRBJ1-6 | TRBV7-9 | TRBD1 | NA | CASSRTGDNSPLHF | TGTGCCAGCAGCCGGACAGGAGACAATTCACCCCTCCACTTT
TRBJ1-6 | TRBV28 | NA | once | CASGQQGNNSPLHF | TGTGCCAGTGGGCAACAGGGTAATAATTCACCCCTCCACTTT
TRBJ2-1 | TRBV5-6 | NA | NA | CASSLFWGGQHNEQFF | TGTGCCAGCAGCTTGTTTTGGGGGGGCCAACACAATGAGCAGTTCTTC
TRBJ1-4 | TRBV27 | NA | NA | CASKTRVTNEKLFF | TGTGCCAGCAAGACGAGGGTAACTAATGAAAAACTGTTTTTT
TRBJ1-5 | TRBV7-2 | TRBD1 | NA | CASSTDRVAQPQHF | TGTGCCAGCAGCACGGACAGGGTGGCTCAGCCCCAGCATTTT
TRBJ1-2 | TRBV3-1/TRBV3-2 | NA | NA | CASSQGGHTAYGYTF | TGTGCCAGCAGCCAAGGGGGACACACCGCCTATGGCTACACCTTC
TRBJ1-1 | TRBV20-1 | NA | once | CSAYRDTEAFF | TGCAGTGCTTACAGGGACACTGAAGCTTTCTTT
TRBJ2-2 | TRBV28 | TRBD2 | NA | CASESSGGRSGELFF | TGTGCCAGCGAATCTAGCGGGGGCAGGTCCGGGGAGCTGTTTTTT
TRBJ1-4 | TRBV7-8 | TRBD1 | NA | CASSLRRLGSRQGSDTGEEKLFF | TGTGCCAGCAGCCTCCGTCGGTTAGGGTCTAGACAGGGGTCGGACACAGGGGAGGAAAAACTGTTTTTT
TRBJ2-1 | TRBV19 | NA | NA | CASSMLQGEQFF | TGTGCCAGTAGTATGCTCCAGGGGGAGCAGTTCTTC
TRBJ2-1 | TRBV4-1 | TRBD2 | few | CASSQDPRPGLAGGSSYNEQFF | TGCGCCAGCAGCCAAGATCCCCGCCCGGGACTAGCGGGGGGGAGCTCCTACAATGAGCAGTTCTTC
TRBJ1-6 | TRBV5-4 | NA | NA | CASSWGQAEGSPLHF | TGTGCCAGCAGCTGGGGACAAGCCGAGGGTTCACCCCTCCACTTT
TRBJ1-2 | TRBV24-1 | TRBD1 | once | CATSDRQGRGYTF | TGTGCCACCAGTGATCGACAGGGACGAGGCTACACCTTC
TRBJ2-3 | TRBV19 | NA | NA | CASSPAGLDTQYF | TGTGCCAGTAGTCCTGCCGGTTTAGATACGCAGTATTTT
TRBJ1-1 | TRBV18 | NA | NA | CASSPEQLGRSAFF | TGTGCCAGCTCACCAGAACAGTTGGGGCGATCAGCTTTCTTT
TRBJ1-4 | TRBV16 | NA | NA | CASSLGTSNEKLFF | TGTGCCAGCAGCCTCGGGACAAGTAATGAAAAACTGTTTTTT
TRBJ1-4 | TRBV30 | TRBD1 | NA | CAWSIGTANEKLFF | TGTGCCTGGAGTATCGGGACAGCTAATGAAAAACTGTTTTTT
TRBJ2-5 | TRBV11-3 | TRBD2 | NA | CASSFGTSGGKRGETQYF | TGTGCCAGCAGCTTCGGGACTAGCGGGGGCAAAAGGGGAGAGACCCAGTACTTC
TRBJ1-4 | TRBV10-3 | NA | NA | CAIRQGNDEKLFF | TGTGCCATCAGGCAGGGCAATGATGAAAAACTGTTTTTT
TRBJ1-3 | TRBV5-1 | TRBD1 | once | CASSPGQQGNTIYF | TGCGCCAGCAGCCCGGGACAGCAGGGAAACACCATATATTTT
TRBJ1-6 | TRBV25-1 | NA | NA | CASSELGSGKGSPLHF | TGTGCCAGCAGTGAATTAGGCTCGGGGAAGGGTTCACCCCTCCACTTT
TRBJ2-2 | TRBV28 | TRBD1 | NA | CASSLGGQGAGELFF | TGTGCCAGCAGTTTAGGGGGACAGGGGGCCGGGGAGCTGTTTTTT
TRBJ1-2 | TRBV28 | NA | NA | CASGLGQIYGYTF | TGTGCCAGCGGATTAGGACAGATCTATGGCTACACCTTC
TRBJ1-4 | TRBV11-1 | NA | once | CASSSGQSINEKLFF | TGTGCCAGCAGCTCCGGACAGTCGATTAATGAAAAACTGTTTTTT
TRBJ1-2 | TRBV27 | NA | once | CASSPLYSIQTNPGYTF | TGTGCCAGCAGCCCGCTATACAGTATACAGACTAACCCTGGCTACACCTTC
TRBJ2-3 | TRBV15 | TRBD1 | NA | CATSRPGQGTDTQYF | TGTGCCACCAGCAGACCCGGACAGGGCACAGATACGCAGTATTTT
TRBJ1-6 | TRBV2 | NA | once | CASSENLSSYNSPLHF | TGTGCCAGCAGCGAGAACCTAAGCTCCTATAATTCACCCCTCCACTTT
TRBJ1-1 | TRBV6-2/TRBV6-3 | TRBD1 | NA | CASSDPGQGLGTEAFF | TGTGCCAGCAGCGACCCGGGACAGGGGTTGGGCACTGAAGCTTTCTTT
TRBJ1-5 | TRBV5-1 | NA | NA | CASSLGQQQPQHF | TGCGCCAGCAGCCTCGGACAGCAGCAGCCCCAGCATTTT
TRBJ2-3 | TRBV4-2 | TRBD2 | NA | CASSQGRGGLDTDTQYF | TGTGCCAGCAGCCAAGGCCGCGGGGGGCTCGACACAGATACGCAGTATTTT
TRBJ1-4 | TRBV5-4 | TRBD1 | NA | CASSQPGTGAEKLFF | TGTGCCAGCAGCCAACCCGGGACAGGGGCCGAAAAACTGTTTTTT
TRBJ2-7 | TRBV5-1 | TRBD1 | NA | CASSLGQGYHEQYF | TGCGCCAGCAGCTTGGGACAGGGTTACCACGAGCAGTACTTC
TRBJ1-2 | TRBV28 | NA | once | CASSLLGNGRSNYGYTF | TGTGCCAGCAGTTTATTGGGAAACGGGAGGTCTAACTATGGCTACACCTTC
TRBJ2-1 | TRBV5-4 | TRBD1 | NA | CASSLGQGVYNEQFF | TGTGCCAGCAGCTTAGGACAGGGGGTCTACAATGAGCAGTTCTTC